The 10 T cell receptor beta chains reported below all come from one sample, sequenced in a study of OX40 agonist ivuxolimab in advanced cancers. Clones were read by immunoSEQ multiplex PCR, and TCRdb kept only the in-frame ones, dropping some. The sample has about 82,000 clones, roughly 85% seen once. The specimen was CD4+ or CD8+ T cells sorted from blood, collected in a trial of the OX40 agonist ivuxolimab. The origin of the receptors is an adult with an advanced solid tumor such as melanoma, head and neck, liver or kidney cancer.

The genes are TRBV4-2 and TRBJ2-1; 8 bases agree with TRBD1. Trimming at V came to 0 bases and at J to 5 bases, leaving 6 bases not matched to a gene. The CDR3 is made up of 16 amino acids. Germline CDR1 LGHNA, CDR2 YNFKEQ. The CDR3 DNA follows: TGTGCCAGCAGCCAAGAGGTGGACAGGGCCCACAATGAGCAGTTCTTC. Its translation: CASSQEVDRAHNEQFF.

The chain is built from TRBV6-5 and TRBJ1-5, with D unclear. Trimming removed 5 bases at V and 11 bases at J, with 19 bases between. CDR3 size: 14 residues. The germline V gene encodes CDR1 MNHEY and CDR2 SVGAGI. CDR3: CASSGPEVPSAQHF. In DNA form, the CDR3 reads TGTGCCAGCAGTGGTCCTGAGGTGCCATCGGCCCAGCATTTT.

The rearrangement joins TRBV5-1 to TRBJ1-2; a weak D match, TRBD1 (6 bases). This CDR3 is built from 14 residues. Trimming pared 0 bases from V and 2 bases from J, leaving 8 bases between. The germline CDR1 and CDR2 sequences are SGHRS and YFSETQ. Here the CDR3 reads CASSLVGGNYGYTF. The CDR3 nucleotides are TGCGCCAGCAGCTTGGTAGGGGGGAACTATGGCTACACCTTC. The whole variable domain, remainder taken from reference TRBV5-1 and TRBJ1-2, is KAGVTQTPRYLIKTRGQQVTLSCSPISGHRSVSWYQQTPGQGLQFLFEYFSETQRNKGNFPGRFSGRQFSNSRSEMNVSTLELGDSALYLCASSLVGGNYGYTFGSGTRLTVV.

The chain employs TRBV7-2 and TRBJ2-7; 12 bases fit TRBD2. CDR1 and CDR2 (germline): SGHTA, FQGNSA. The junction had 1 base not matched to a gene; V was cut back by 0 bases and J by 4 bases. This CDR3 spans 15 amino acids. The CDR3 protein is CASSLAGTSGYEQYF. The CDR3 DNA sequence: TGTGCCAGCAGCTTAGCCGGGACTAGCGGGTACGAGCAGTACTTC. Full variable domain (rest looked up from reference TRBV7-2 and TRBJ2-7): GAGVSQSPSNKVTEKGKDVELRCDPISGHTALYWYRQSLGQGLEFLIYFQGNSAPDKSGLPSDRFSAERTGGSVSTLTIQRTQQEDSAVYLCASSLAGTSGYEQYFGPGTRLTVT.

This sequence joins TRBV5-4 and TRBJ2-5, with D possibly being TRBD1 (6 bases). The CDR3 contains 15 residues. V was cut by 0 bases and J by 2 bases, with 11 bases left in between. Germline V gene sequence: CDR1 SGHNT, CDR2 YYREEE (reference sequence). The CDR3 region is CASSLDRATQETQYF. The CDR3 nucleotides read TGTGCCAGCAGCTTGGACAGGGCTACACAAGAGACCCAGTACTTC.

This clone has just one count. The gene calls are TRBV4-2 and TRBJ2-5; D is undetermined. From germline, CDR1 is LGHNA and CDR2 YNFKEQ. This CDR3 is 13 amino acids long. The V gene lost 3 bases and the J gene lost 13 bases, with 18 bases spanning the gap. For the CDR3, the DNA is TGTGCCAGCAGCCAGGAAAATAGCACCCCACGGTACTTC. Residues: CASSQENSTPRYF.

The gene calls are TRBV7-8 and TRBJ2-3; no definite D call. The CDR3 loop spans 14 amino acids. The ends were cut back, 1 base at V and 1 base at J, with 6 bases in the middle. Germline V gene data show CDR1 as SGHVS and CDR2 as FQNEAQ. CDR3 DNA sequence: TGTGCCAGCAGCTTAGGTCAGCGCACAGATACGCAGTATTTT. This codes for CASSLGQRTDTQYF.

The V call is TRBV6-5, the J call TRBJ1-5; no reliable D call. The germline V gene has CDR1 MNHEY and CDR2 SVGAGI. This CDR3 has 14 amino acids. Between the trimmed V and J ends, which lost 2 bases and 2 bases, there was a span of 7 bases. The CDR3 spells CASSYNIGNQPQHF. The CDR3 DNA follows: TGTGCCAGCAGTTACAACATAGGCAATCAGCCCCAGCATTTT.

This chain joins TRBV10-3 and TRBJ2-3; D perhaps matches TRBD2 (7 bases). The CDR3 sequence is 16 residues long. Germline V lookup: CDR1 ENHRY, CDR2 SYGVKD. The V end was cut by 4 bases, the J end by 0 bases, with 14 bases between. Here the CDR3 reads CAISVAGATSTDTQYF. In DNA, the CDR3 is TGTGCCATCAGTGTGGCGGGGGCAACTAGCACAGATACGCAGTATTTT.

The gene calls are TRBV19 and TRBJ2-5; 8 bases are shared with TRBD1. CDR3 length: 16 amino acids. The junction had 9 bases not matched to a gene; V was cut back by 5 bases and J by 1 base. Germline CDR1 is LNHDA and CDR2 is SQIVND (reference sequence). The CDR3 region is CASSRRAGGTQETQYF. DNA for the CDR3: TGTGCCAGTAGTCGGAGAGCAGGGGGCACCCAAGAGACCCAGTACTTC.